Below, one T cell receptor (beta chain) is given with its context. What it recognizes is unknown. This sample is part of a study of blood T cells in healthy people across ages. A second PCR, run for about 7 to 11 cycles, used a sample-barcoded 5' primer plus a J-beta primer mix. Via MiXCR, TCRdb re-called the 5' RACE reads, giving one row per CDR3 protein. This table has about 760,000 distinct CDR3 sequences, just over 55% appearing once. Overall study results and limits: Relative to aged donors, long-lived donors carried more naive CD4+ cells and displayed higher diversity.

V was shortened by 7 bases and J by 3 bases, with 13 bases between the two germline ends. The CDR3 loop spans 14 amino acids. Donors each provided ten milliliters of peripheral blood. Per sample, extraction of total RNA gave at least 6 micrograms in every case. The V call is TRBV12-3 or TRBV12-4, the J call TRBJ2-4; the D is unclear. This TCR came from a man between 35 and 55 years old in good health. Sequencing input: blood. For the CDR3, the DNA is TGTGCCAGCACTTTTTCTGCTGGCAAAAACATTCAGTACTTC. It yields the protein CASTFSAGKNIQYF.